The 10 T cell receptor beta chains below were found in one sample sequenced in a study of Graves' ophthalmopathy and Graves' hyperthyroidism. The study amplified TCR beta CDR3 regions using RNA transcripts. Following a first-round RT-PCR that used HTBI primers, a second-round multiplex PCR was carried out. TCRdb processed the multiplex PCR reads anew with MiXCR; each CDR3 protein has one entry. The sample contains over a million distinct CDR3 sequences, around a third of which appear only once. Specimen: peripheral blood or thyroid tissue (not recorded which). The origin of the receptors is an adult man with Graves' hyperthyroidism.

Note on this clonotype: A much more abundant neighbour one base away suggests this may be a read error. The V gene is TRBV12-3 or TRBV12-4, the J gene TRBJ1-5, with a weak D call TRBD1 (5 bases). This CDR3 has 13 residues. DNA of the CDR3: TGTGCCACCAGTTTGAGAGGGGAGCAGCCCCAGCATTTT. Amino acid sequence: CATSLRGEQPQHF.

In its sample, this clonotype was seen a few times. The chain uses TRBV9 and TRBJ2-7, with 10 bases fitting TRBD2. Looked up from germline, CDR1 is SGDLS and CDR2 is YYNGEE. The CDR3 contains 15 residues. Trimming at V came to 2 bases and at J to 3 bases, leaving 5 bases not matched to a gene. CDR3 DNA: TGTGCCAGCAGCGTTACGGCTAGCGGGAGCTACGAGCAGTACTTC. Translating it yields CASSVTASGSYEQYF. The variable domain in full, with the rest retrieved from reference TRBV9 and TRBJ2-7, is DSGVTQTPKHLITATGQRVTLRCSPRSGDLSVYWYQQSLDQGLQFLIQYYNGEERAKGNILERFSAQQFPDLHSELNLSSLELGDSALYFCASSVTASGSYEQYFGPGTRLTVT.

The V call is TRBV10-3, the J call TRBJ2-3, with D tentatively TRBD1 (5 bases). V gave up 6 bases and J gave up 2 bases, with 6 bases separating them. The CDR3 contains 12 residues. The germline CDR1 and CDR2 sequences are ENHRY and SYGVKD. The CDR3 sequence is CAISGHTDTQYF. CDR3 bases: TGTGCCATCAGCGGACACACAGATACGCAGTATTTT.

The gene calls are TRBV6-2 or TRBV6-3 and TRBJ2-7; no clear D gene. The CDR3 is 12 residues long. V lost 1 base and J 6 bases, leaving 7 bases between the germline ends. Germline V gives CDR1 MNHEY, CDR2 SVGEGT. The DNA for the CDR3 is TGTGCCAGCAGTTACTTGATAACCGAGCAGTACTTC. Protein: CASSYLITEQYF.

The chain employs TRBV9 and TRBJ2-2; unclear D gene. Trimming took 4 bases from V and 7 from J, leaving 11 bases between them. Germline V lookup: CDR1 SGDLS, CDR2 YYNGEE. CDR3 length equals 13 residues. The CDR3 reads CASSPLEVGELFF. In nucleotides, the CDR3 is TGTGCCAGCAGCCCTCTCGAGGTCGGGGAGCTGTTTTTT.

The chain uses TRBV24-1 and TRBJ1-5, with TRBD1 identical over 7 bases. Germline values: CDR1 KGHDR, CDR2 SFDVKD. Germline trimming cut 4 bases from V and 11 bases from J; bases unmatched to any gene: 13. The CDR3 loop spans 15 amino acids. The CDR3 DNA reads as TGTGCCACCAGTGACCCGGACAGGAAACAAGAGACCCAGCATTTT. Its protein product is CATSDPDRKQETQHF.

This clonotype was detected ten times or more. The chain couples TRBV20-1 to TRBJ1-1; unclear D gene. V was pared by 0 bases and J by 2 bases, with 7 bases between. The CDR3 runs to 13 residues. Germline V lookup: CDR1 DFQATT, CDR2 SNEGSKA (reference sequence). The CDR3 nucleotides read TGCAGTGCTAGAGATAGGACCAACACTGAAGCTTTCTTT. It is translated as CSARDRTNTEAFF.

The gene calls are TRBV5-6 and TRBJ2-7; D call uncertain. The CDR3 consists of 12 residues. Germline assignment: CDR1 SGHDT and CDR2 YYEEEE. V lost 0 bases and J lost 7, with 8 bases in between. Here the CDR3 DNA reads TGTGCCAGCAGCTTGGTAGAGTGGGAGCAGTACTTC. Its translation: CASSLVEWEQYF.

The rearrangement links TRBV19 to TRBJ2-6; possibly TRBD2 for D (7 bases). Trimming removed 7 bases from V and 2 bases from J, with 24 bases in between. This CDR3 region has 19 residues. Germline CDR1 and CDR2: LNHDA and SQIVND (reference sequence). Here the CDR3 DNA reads TGTGCCAGTACCGATATTGGGAGGGGGGGGTTGGCTGGGGCCAACGTCCTGACTTTC. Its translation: CASTDIGRGGLAGANVLTF. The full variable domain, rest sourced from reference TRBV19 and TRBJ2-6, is DGGITQSPKYLFRKEGQNVTLSCEQNLNHDAMYWYRQDPGQGLRLIYYSQIVNDFQKGDIAEGYSVSREKKESFPLTVTSAQKNPTAFYLCASTDIGRGGLAGANVLTFGAGSRLTVL.

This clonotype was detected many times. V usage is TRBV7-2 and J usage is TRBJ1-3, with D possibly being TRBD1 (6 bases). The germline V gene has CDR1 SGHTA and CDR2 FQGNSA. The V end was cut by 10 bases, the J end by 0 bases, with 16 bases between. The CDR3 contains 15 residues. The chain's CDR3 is CATSRTASSGNTIYF. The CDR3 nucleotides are TGTGCCACCTCTAGGACAGCGTCCTCTGGAAACACCATATATTTT.